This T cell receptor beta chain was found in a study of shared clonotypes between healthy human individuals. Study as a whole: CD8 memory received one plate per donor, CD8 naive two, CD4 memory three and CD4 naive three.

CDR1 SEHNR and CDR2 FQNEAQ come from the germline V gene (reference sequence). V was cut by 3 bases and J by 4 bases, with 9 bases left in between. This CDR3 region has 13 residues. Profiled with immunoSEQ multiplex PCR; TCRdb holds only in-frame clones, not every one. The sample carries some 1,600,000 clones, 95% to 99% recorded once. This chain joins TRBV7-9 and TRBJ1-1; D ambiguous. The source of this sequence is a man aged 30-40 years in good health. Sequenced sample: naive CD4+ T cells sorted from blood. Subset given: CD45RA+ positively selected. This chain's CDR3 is CASSFRLGTEAFF. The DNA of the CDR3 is TGTGCCAGCAGCTTCAGGTTAGGCACTGAAGCTTTCTTT. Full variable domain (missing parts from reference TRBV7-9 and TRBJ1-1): DTGVSQNPRHKITKRGQNVTFRCDPISEHNRLYWYRQTLGQGPEFLTYFQNEAQLEKSRLLSDRFSAERPKGSFSTLEIQRTEQGDSAMYLCASSFRLGTEAFFGQGTRLTVV.